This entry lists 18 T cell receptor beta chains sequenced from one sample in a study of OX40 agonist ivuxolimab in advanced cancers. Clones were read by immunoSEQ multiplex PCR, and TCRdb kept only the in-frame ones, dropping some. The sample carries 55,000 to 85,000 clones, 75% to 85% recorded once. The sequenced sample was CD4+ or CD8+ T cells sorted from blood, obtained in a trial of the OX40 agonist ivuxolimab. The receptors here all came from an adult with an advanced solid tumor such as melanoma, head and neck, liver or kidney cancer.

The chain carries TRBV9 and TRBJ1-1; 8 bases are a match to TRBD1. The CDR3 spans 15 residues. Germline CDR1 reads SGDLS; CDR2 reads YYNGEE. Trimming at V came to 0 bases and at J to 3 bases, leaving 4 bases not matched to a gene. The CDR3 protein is CASSVVAGGYTEAFF. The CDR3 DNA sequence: TGTGCCAGCAGCGTAGTGGCAGGGGGCTACACTGAAGCTTTCTTT.

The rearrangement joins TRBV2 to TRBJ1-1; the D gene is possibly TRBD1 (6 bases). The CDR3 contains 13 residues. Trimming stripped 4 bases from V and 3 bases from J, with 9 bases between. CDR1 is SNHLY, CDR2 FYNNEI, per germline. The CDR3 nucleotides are TGTGCCAGCAGTGTAGGGGGATACACTGAAGCTTTCTTT. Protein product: CASSVGGYTEAFF.

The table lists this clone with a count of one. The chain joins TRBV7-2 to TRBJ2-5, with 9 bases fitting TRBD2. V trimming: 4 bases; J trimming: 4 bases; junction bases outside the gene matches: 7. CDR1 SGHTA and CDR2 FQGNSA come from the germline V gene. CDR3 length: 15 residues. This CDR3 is CASSWQRGAGETQYF. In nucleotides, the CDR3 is TGTGCCAGCAGCTGGCAGCGGGGGGCTGGAGAGACCCAGTACTTC. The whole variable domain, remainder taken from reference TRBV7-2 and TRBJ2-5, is GAGVSQSPSNKVTEKGKDVELRCDPISGHTALYWYRQSLGQGLEFLIYFQGNSAPDKSGLPSDRFSAERTGGSVSTLTIQRTQQEDSAVYLCASSWQRGAGETQYFGPGTRLLVL.

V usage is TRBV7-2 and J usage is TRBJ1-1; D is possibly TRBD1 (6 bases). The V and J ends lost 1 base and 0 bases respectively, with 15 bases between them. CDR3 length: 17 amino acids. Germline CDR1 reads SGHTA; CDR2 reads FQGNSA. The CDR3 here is CASSLGQGRIMNTEAFF. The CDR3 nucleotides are TGTGCCAGCAGCTTAGGGCAGGGGCGCATAATGAACACTGAAGCTTTCTTT.

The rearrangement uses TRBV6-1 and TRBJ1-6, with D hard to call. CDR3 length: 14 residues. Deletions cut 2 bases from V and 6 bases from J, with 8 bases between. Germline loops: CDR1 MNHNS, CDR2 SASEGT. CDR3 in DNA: TGTGCCAGCAGTGAAATAAGGGTTAATTCACCCCTCCACTTT. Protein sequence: CASSEIRVNSPLHF.

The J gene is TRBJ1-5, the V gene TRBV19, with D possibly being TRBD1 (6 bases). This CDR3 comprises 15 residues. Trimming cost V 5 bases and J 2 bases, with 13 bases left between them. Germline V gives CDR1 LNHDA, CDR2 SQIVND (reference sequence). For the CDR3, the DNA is TGTGCCAGTAGTGAACAGGGAGGAGGCAATCAGCCCCAGCATTTT. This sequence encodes CASSEQGGGNQPQHF.

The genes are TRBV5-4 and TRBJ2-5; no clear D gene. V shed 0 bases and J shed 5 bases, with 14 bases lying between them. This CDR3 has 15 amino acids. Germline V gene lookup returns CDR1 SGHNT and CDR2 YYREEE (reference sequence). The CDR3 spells CASSLGAAYRETQYF. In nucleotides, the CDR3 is TGTGCCAGCAGCTTGGGGGCGGCCTACCGGGAGACCCAGTACTTC.

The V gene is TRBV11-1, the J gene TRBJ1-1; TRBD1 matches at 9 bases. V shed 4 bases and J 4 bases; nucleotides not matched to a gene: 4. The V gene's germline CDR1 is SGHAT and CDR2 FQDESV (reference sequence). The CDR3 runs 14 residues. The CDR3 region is CASSSLTGGTEAFF. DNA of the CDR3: TGTGCCAGCAGCTCACTGACAGGGGGCACTGAAGCTTTCTTT.

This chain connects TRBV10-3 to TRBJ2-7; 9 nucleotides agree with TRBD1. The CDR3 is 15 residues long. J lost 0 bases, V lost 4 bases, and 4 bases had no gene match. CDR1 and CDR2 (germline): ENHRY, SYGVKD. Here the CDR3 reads CAISGGQGDSYEQYF. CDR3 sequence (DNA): TGTGCCATCAGTGGGGGACAGGGTGACTCCTACGAGCAGTACTTC.

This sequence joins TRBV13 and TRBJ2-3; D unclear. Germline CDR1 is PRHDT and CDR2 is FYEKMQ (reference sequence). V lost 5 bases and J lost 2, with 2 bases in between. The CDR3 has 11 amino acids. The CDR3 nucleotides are TGTGCCAGCAGCGTCACAGATACGCAGTATTTT. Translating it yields CASSVTDTQYF.

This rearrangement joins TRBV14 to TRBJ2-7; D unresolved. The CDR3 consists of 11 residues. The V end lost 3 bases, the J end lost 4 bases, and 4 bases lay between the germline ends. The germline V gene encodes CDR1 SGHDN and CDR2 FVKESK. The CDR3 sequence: CASSQWYEQYF. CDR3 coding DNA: TGTGCCAGCAGCCAGTGGTACGAGCAGTACTTC.

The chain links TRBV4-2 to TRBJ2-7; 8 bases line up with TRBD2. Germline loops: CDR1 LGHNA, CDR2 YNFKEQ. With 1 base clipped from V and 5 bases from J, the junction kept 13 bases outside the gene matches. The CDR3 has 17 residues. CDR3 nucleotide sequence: TGTGCCAGCAGCCAAGCCGGACTAGCCGGAGGGGGGAACGAGCAGTACTTC. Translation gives CASSQAGLAGGGNEQYF.

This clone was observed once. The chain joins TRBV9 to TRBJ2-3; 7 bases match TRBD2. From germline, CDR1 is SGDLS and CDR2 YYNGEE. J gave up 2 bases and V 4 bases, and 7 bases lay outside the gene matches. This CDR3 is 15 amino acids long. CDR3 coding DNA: TGTGCCAGCAGCCCCCGACTAGCCGTCACAGATACGCAGTATTTT. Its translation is CASSPRLAVTDTQYF.

Written as DNA, the CDR3 is TGTGCCAGCAGCTTAGGTATTACCTACGAGCAGTACTTC. Encoded protein: CASSLGITYEQYF. The chain has TRBV7-2 and TRBJ2-7, with D unresolved. Germline V gene lookup returns CDR1 SGHTA and CDR2 FQGNSA. This CDR3 has 13 amino acids. V gave up 1 base and J gave up 2 bases, with 6 bases separating them.

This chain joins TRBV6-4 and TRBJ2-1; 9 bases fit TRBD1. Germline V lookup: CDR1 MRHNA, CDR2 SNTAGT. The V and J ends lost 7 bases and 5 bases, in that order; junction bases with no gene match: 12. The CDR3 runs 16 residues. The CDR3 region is CASTPSAGTGNNEQFF. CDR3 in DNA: TGTGCCAGCACCCCCAGCGCCGGGACAGGGAACAATGAGCAGTTCTTC.

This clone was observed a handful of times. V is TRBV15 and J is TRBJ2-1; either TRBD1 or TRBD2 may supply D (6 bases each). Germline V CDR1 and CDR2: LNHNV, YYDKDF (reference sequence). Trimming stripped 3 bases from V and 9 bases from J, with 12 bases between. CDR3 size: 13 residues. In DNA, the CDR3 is TGTGCCACCAGCAGTAACGGGGGCGCTGAGCAGTTCTTC. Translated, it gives CATSSNGGAEQFF.

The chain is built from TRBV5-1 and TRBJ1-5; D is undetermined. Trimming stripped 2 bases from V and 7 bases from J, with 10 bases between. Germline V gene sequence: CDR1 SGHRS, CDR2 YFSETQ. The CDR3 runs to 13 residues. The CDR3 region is CASSLNGVQPQHF. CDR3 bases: TGCGCCAGCAGCTTAAACGGGGTGCAGCCCCAGCATTTT.

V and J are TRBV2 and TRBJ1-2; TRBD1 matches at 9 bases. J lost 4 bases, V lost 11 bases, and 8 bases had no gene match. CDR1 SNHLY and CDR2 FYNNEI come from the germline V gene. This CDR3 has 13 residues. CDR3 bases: TGTGCCTCGTCCTCGGACAGGGGCTATGGCTACACCTTC. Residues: CASSSDRGYGYTF.